Each of the 32 T cell receptor beta chains below was sequenced from the same sample in a study of T-cell memory formation after mild COVID-19. In TCRdb, the 5' RACE reads were re-called with MiXCR into one record per CDR3 protein. The sample yields about 390,000 distinct CDR3 sequences, about 17% seen once. What was sequenced was PBMCs or a T cell subset sorted from them (not recorded which). These receptors were collected from a man aged 18 to 30 who had mild COVID-19 (a few samples of this study predate the infection). Cell type and time point are not known.

This clonotype came up many times. The chain carries TRBV7-2 and TRBJ1-4; D remains unclear. CDR3 length: 15 amino acids. CDR1 and CDR2 from the germline V gene are SGHTA and FQGNSA. V lost 6 bases to trimming and J lost 5 bases, with 16 bases between them. CDR3 sequence (DNA): TGTGCCAGCAGAGACCGGAACGCGGTCAATGAAAAACTGTTTTTT. Translation: CASRDRNAVNEKLFF.

This clonotype came up a few times. This sequence joins TRBV9 and TRBJ2-1; maybe TRBD2 (5 bases). The germline V and J ends were trimmed by 0 bases and 9 bases, with 13 bases remaining between them. Germline CDR1 reads SGDLS; CDR2 reads YYNGEE. This CDR3 contains 14 residues. The CDR3 region is CASSVGTASREQFF. For the CDR3, the DNA is TGTGCCAGCAGCGTAGGGACTGCCTCCCGTGAGCAGTTCTTC.

The chain combines TRBV4-2 with TRBJ2-5; D is ambiguous. This CDR3 comprises 15 residues. Trimming stripped 4 bases from V and 2 bases from J, with 14 bases between. Germline V CDR1 and CDR2: LGHNA, YNFKEQ. The CDR3 sequence: CASSRVQDKQETQYF. CDR3 nucleotide sequence: TGTGCCAGCAGCCGCGTGCAGGATAAACAAGAGACCCAGTACTTC.

The rearrangement links TRBV7-6 to TRBJ2-1; tentatively, D is TRBD2 (6 bases). Germline V gene lookup returns CDR1 SGHVS and CDR2 FNYEAQ. The CDR3 consists of 16 residues. Trimming took 5 bases from V and 8 from J, leaving 22 bases between them. As DNA, the CDR3 is TGTGCCAGCAGCCCAAAATTACTGGGAGGTTTCGATGAGCAGTTCTTC. Protein: CASSPKLLGGFDEQFF.

The rearrangement links TRBV7-9 to TRBJ2-7; 8 bases agree with TRBD1. The CDR3 consists of 14 residues. CDR1 is SEHNR and CDR2 is FQNEAQ in the germline V gene (reference sequence). Germline trimming cut 6 bases from V and 3 bases from J; bases unmatched to any gene: 7. The CDR3 spells CASSQGAGYYEQYF. The CDR3 nucleotides are TGTGCCAGCAGTCAGGGGGCCGGATACTACGAGCAGTACTTC.

The chain carries TRBV4-1 and TRBJ2-2; D possibly corresponds to TRBD1 (5 bases). Deletions cut 3 bases from V and 0 bases from J, with 14 bases between. The length of the CDR3 is 17 residues. The germline CDR1 and CDR2 sequences are MGHRA and YSYEKL. CDR3 bases: TGCGCCAGCAGCCACGCAGCAGGGTTTCCGAACACCGGGGAGCTGTTTTTT. This translates into CASSHAAGFPNTGELFF.

This clonotype was found a few times. The rearrangement uses TRBV5-1 and TRBJ2-3; 9 bases are shared with TRBD1. Germline values: CDR1 SGHRS, CDR2 YFSETQ. Unmatched junction bases numbered 10, after V lost 0 bases and J lost 2 bases. The CDR3 is 18 residues long. The CDR3 DNA is TGCGCCAGCAGCTTGGCATCCCGGGACAGGGTCTACACAGATACGCAGTATTTT. Translated: CASSLASRDRVYTDTQYF.

The rearrangement uses TRBV5-1 and TRBJ2-3, with a tentative D call TRBD2 (6 bases). V was trimmed by 4 bases and J by 0 bases, leaving 9 bases between them. Germline V gene data show CDR1 as SGHRS and CDR2 as YFSETQ. The CDR3 extends over 14 amino acids. CDR3 residues: CASSREASTDTQYF. CDR3 DNA: TGCGCCAGCAGCAGGGAGGCGAGCACAGATACGCAGTATTTT.

This clonotype was observed a few times. The rearrangement joins TRBV29-1 to TRBJ2-7; possibly TRBD1 for D (6 bases). Germline CDR1 reads SQVTM; CDR2 reads ANQGSEA. The CDR3 totals 11 residues. With 3 bases removed from V and 7 bases from J, the gap between germline ends came to 10 bases. The CDR3: CSVDRGGEQYV. DNA for the CDR3: TGCAGCGTTGACAGGGGTGGTGAGCAGTACGTC.

The V call is TRBV3-1, the J call TRBJ2-3, with TRBD2 identical over 10 bases. The germline V gene encodes CDR1 LGHDT and CDR2 YNNKEL (reference sequence). After removal of 0 bases from V and 3 bases from J, the junction contained 6 bases not matched to a gene. The CDR3 contains 17 residues. The CDR3 spells CASSQDNALAGTDTQYF. The DNA of the CDR3 is TGTGCCAGCAGCCAAGATAATGCACTAGCGGGGACAGATACGCAGTATTTT.

This clonotype occurred a few times. The chain has TRBV6-6 and TRBJ2-2, with 7 bases matching TRBD1. The CDR3 spans 16 residues. Germline lookup yields CDR1 MNHNY and CDR2 SVGAGI (reference sequence). V shed 0 bases and J 5 bases; nucleotides not matched to a gene: 6. CDR3 region: CASSYSRDSSTGELFF. The CDR3 bases are TGTGCCAGCAGTTACTCCCGGGACAGTTCTACCGGGGAGCTGTTTTTT.

The V gene is TRBV20-1, the J gene TRBJ2-7; D might be TRBD2 (6 bases). The CDR3 consists of 13 residues. The ends were cut back, 5 bases at V and 3 bases at J, with 14 bases in the middle. Germline-derived CDR1 and CDR2 are DFQATT and SNEGSKA (reference sequence). Written as DNA, the CDR3 is TGCAGTGCTCCCGGGAGTTTGATCTACGAGCAGTACGTC. Protein sequence: CSAPGSLIYEQYV.

The table lists this clonotype with a few counts. The CDR3 DNA reads TGTGCCAGCAGCTTAGCGAACATCGCGGGCGGGGAGCTGTTTTTT. This encodes CASSLANIAGGELFF. The genes are TRBV11-2 and TRBJ2-2, with D maybe TRBD2 (5 bases). In germline, CDR1 is SGHAT, CDR2 FQNNGV. V lost 1 base and J 7 bases, leaving 13 bases between the germline ends. The CDR3 runs 15 residues.

The genes are TRBV29-1 and TRBJ2-2; TRBD2 aligns across 14 bases. V dropped 6 bases and J dropped 1; count of bases not matched to a gene: 1. CDR1 is SQVTM and CDR2 is ANQGSEA in the germline V gene. The CDR3 has 15 residues. The CDR3 DNA sequence: TGCAGCGTCGGACTAGCGGGGGGGAACACCGGGGAGCTGTTTTTT. Translated: CSVGLAGGNTGELFF.

This clonotype was detected a few times. The rearrangement links TRBV28 to TRBJ2-7; TRBD2 might be the D (7 bases). The ends were cut back, 5 bases at V and 2 bases at J, with 16 bases in the middle. The CDR3 is made up of 15 amino acids. CDR1 MDHEN and CDR2 SYDVKM come from the germline V gene. DNA of the CDR3: TGTGCCAGCAGTAGTATAGGGGGGGTCCCCTACGAGCAGTACTTC. Translation: CASSSIGGVPYEQYF.

In this sample, this clonotype turned up a few times. The V and J genes are TRBV7-6 and TRBJ2-7; D uncertain. This CDR3 has 14 residues. Trimming pared 0 bases from V and 6 bases from J, leaving 12 bases between. Germline lookup yields CDR1 SGHVS and CDR2 FNYEAQ. CDR3 in amino acids: CASSLAAGESEQYF. The CDR3 nucleotides read TGTGCCAGCAGCTTAGCGGCTGGGGAATCCGAGCAGTACTTC.

This clonotype has just a few counts. The V call is TRBV12-3 or TRBV12-4, the J call TRBJ1-2; D gene unclear. The CDR3 totals 12 residues. The V end lost 10 bases, the J end lost 8 bases, and 17 bases lay between the germline ends. In DNA form, the CDR3 reads TGTGCCACCTACTCCCGAGGGCACGGCTACACCTTC. It specifies CATYSRGHGYTF.

This clonotype was counted only a few times. The chain recombines TRBV7-2 with TRBJ2-5; no clear D gene. Germline assignment: CDR1 SGHTA and CDR2 FQGNSA. V lost 3 bases and J lost 3, with 8 bases in between. CDR3 length equals 13 residues. CDR3 region: CASSLERKETQYF. CDR3 DNA: TGTGCCAGCAGCTTGGAACGCAAAGAGACCCAGTACTTC.

The V and J genes are TRBV12-5 and TRBJ1-5; tentative D call: TRBD1 (5 bases). V was pared by 5 bases and J by 5 bases, with 13 bases between. CDR1 and CDR2 from the germline V gene are LGHNT and FRNRAP. This CDR3 is built from 14 residues. The CDR3 sequence: CASGTVGGDQPQHF. The DNA of the CDR3 is TGTGCTAGTGGTACCGTGGGGGGGGATCAGCCCCAGCATTTT.

The chain employs TRBV4-3 and TRBJ2-7; 7 positions agree with TRBD1. Looked up from germline, CDR1 is LGHNA and CDR2 is YSLEER. This CDR3 is 15 amino acids long. With 1 base clipped from V and 5 bases from J, the junction kept 8 bases outside the gene matches. In DNA form, the CDR3 reads TGCGCCAGCAGCCAAGTTGATAGGGGGCTCGACGAGCAGTACTTC. Encoded protein: CASSQVDRGLDEQYF.

In its sample, this clonotype was seen a few times. This rearrangement joins TRBV4-1 to TRBJ2-2; D is perhaps TRBD1 or TRBD2 (5 bases each). The CDR3 is made up of 15 amino acids. Germline CDR1 MGHRA, CDR2 YSYEKL. The germline V and J ends were trimmed by 3 bases and 4 bases, with 12 bases remaining between them. The CDR3 DNA reads TGCGCCAGCAGCCATATCGAGGGGAGCACCGGGGAGCTGTTTTTT. It is translated as CASSHIEGSTGELFF.

This clonotype has more than one count but fewer than ten. This chain uses TRBV7-9 with TRBJ1-1, with D hard to call. The CDR3 has 12 residues. Germline V lookup: CDR1 SEHNR, CDR2 FQNEAQ (reference sequence). Trimming cost V 1 base and J 8 bases, with 8 bases left between them. In DNA, the CDR3 is TGTGCCAGCAGCTTAGACCTAGGGGAAGCTTTCTTT. Encoded protein: CASSLDLGEAFF.

This clonotype occurred many times. The rearrangement joins TRBV5-1 to TRBJ1-6; TRBD1 aligns across 7 bases. Germline values: CDR1 SGHRS, CDR2 YFSETQ. CDR3 length: 14 residues. With V trimmed by 0 bases and J by 10 bases, 4 bases remained unmatched. The CDR3 region is CASSLAGQRSPLHF. The CDR3 DNA reads as TGCGCCAGCAGCTTGGCGGGACAGCGCTCACCCCTCCACTTT. Drawing the rest from reference TRBV5-1 and TRBJ1-6, the complete variable domain is KAGVTQTPRYLIKTRGQQVTLSCSPISGHRSVSWYQQTPGQGLQFLFEYFSETQRNKGNFPGRFSGRQFSNSRSEMNVSTLELGDSALYLCASSLAGQRSPLHFGNGTRLTVT.

This clonotype has a handful of counts. This chain joins TRBV25-1 and TRBJ1-4; 9 nucleotides align to TRBD1. This CDR3 region has 15 residues. Germline CDR1 and CDR2: MGHDK and SYGVNS. V shed 4 bases, J shed 5 bases, and the junction held 5 bases outside the gene matches. The CDR3 DNA sequence: TGTGCCAGCAGTGTCTCCGGGACAGGGAATGAAAAACTGTTTTTT. This codes for CASSVSGTGNEKLFF. The entire variable domain, with the rest obtained from reference TRBV25-1 and TRBJ1-4, is as follows: EADIYQTPRYLVIGTGKKITLECSQTMGHDKMYWYQQDPGMELHLIHYSYGVNSTEKGDLSSESTVSRIRTEHFPLTLESARPSHTSQYLCASSVSGTGNEKLFFGSGTQLSVL.

The table lists this clonotype with a few counts. V is TRBV5-1 and J is TRBJ1-4, with 7 bases that match TRBD1. Trimming took 7 bases from V and 5 from J; bases not matched to a gene: 5. The CDR3 loop spans 13 amino acids. The germline V gene has CDR1 SGHRS and CDR2 YFSETQ. CDR3 nucleotides: TGCGCCAGCGGCCAGACAGGGAATGAAAAACTGTTTTTT. The encoded protein is CASGQTGNEKLFF.

This clonotype was seen more than once but under ten times. This chain joins TRBV5-1 and TRBJ2-7, with 8 bases identical to TRBD2. CDR1 is SGHRS and CDR2 is YFSETQ in the germline V gene. This CDR3 comprises 15 residues. The V gene end was trimmed by 5 bases and the J gene end by 2 bases; junction bases not matched to a gene: 9. The CDR3 here is CASSPGLAVTYEQYV. The CDR3 nucleotides are TGCGCCAGCAGTCCCGGACTAGCAGTTACCTACGAGCAGTACGTC.

This clonotype was detected only a few times. The chain links TRBV5-6 to TRBJ1-5, with 8 positions matching TRBD1. CDR3 length: 14 amino acids. Germline V gene data show CDR1 as SGHDT and CDR2 as YYEEEE. V shed 6 bases, J shed 5 bases, and the junction held 7 bases outside the gene matches. CDR3 in DNA: TGTGCCAGCACCAAAGACAGGGGCTATCAGCCCCAGCATTTT. Amino acids: CASTKDRGYQPQHF.

This chain joins TRBV9 and TRBJ2-5, with D perhaps matching TRBD2 (6 bases). Germline CDR1 SGDLS, CDR2 YYNGEE. V shed 2 bases and J shed 5 bases, with 16 bases lying between them. The CDR3 length is 15 residues. This CDR3 reads CASSVSGSWPETQYF. CDR3 DNA sequence: TGTGCCAGCAGCGTTAGCGGTTCCTGGCCGGAGACCCAGTACTTC.

This clonotype was recorded a few times. This chain joins TRBV5-1 and TRBJ2-5, with TRBD1 matching 10 bases. Per the germline V gene, CDR1 is SGHRS and CDR2 is YFSETQ. This CDR3 comprises 16 residues. J gave up 4 bases and V 6 bases, and 12 bases lay outside the gene matches. The DNA of the CDR3 is TGCGCCAGCACTCCCTCCGGGACAGGGGTGGGAGAGACCCAGTACTTC. Translating it yields CASTPSGTGVGETQYF.

The chain employs TRBV5-6 and TRBJ2-6; 10 nucleotides align to TRBD1. This CDR3 comprises 18 residues. Germline assignment: CDR1 SGHDT and CDR2 YYEEEE. V dropped 5 bases and J dropped 2; count of bases not matched to a gene: 10. CDR3 in amino acids: CASSRDRGLLTGANVLTF. The CDR3 DNA sequence: TGTGCCAGCAGTAGGGACAGGGGTCTTCTAACTGGGGCCAACGTCCTGACTTTC.

This sequence joins TRBV4-2 and TRBJ1-3; D possibly corresponds to TRBD1 (5 bases). The V gene's germline CDR1 is LGHNA and CDR2 YNFKEQ. This CDR3 is built from 17 residues. Trimming stripped 0 bases from V and 2 bases from J, with 14 bases between. CDR3 sequence (DNA): TGTGCCAGCAGCCAAGATCAAAGCGCAGGGACTGGAAACACCATATATTTT. It yields the protein CASSQDQSAGTGNTIYF.

This clonotype was recorded a few times. This chain links TRBV20-1 with TRBJ2-1, with 9 bases identical to TRBD1. Germline values: CDR1 DFQATT, CDR2 SNEGSKA (reference sequence). The trim removed 2 bases at V and 0 bases at J, leaving 5 bases unmatched. The length of the CDR3 is 16 residues. The CDR3 spells CSARPRTGDSYNEQFF. The CDR3 region has the DNA TGCAGTGCTAGACCCCGGACAGGGGACTCCTACAATGAGCAGTTCTTC.